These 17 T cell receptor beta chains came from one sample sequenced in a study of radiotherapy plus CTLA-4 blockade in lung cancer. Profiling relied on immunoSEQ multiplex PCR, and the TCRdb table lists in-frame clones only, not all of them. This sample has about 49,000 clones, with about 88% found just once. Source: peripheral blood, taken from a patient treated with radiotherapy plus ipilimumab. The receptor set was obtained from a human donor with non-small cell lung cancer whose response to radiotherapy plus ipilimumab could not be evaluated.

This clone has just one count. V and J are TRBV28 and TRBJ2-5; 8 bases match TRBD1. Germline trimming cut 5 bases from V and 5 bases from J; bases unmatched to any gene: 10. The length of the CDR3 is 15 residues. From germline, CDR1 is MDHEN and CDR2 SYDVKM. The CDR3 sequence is CASSARTGRIETQYF. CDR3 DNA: TGTGCCAGCAGTGCCCGGACAGGGAGGATTGAGACCCAGTACTTC.

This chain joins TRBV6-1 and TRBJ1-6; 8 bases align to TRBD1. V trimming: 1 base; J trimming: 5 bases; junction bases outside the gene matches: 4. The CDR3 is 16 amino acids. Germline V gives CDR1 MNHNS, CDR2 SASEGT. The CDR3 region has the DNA TGTGCCAGCAGTGAAGGGACAGGGCGCAATAATTCACCCCTCCACTTT. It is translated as CASSEGTGRNNSPLHF.

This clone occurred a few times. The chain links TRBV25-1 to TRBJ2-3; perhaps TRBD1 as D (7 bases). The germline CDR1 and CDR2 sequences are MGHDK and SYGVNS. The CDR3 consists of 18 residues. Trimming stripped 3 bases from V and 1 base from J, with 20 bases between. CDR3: CASSDGPGGKRGTDTQYF. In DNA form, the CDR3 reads TGTGCCAGCAGTGATGGGCCAGGGGGGAAGCGTGGCACAGATACGCAGTATTTT.

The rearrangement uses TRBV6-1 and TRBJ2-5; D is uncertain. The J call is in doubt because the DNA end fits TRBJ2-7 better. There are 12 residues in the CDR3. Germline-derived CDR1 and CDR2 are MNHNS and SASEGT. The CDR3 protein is CASNGYSYEQYF. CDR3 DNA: TGTGCCAGTAACGGGTACTCCTACGAGCAGTACTTC.

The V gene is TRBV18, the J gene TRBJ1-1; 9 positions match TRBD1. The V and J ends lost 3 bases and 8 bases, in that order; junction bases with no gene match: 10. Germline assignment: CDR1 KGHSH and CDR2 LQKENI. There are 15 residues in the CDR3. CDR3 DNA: TGTGCCAGCTCACCGGAACAGGGGGCGGGAAGGGAAGCTTTCTTT. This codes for CASSPEQGAGREAFF.

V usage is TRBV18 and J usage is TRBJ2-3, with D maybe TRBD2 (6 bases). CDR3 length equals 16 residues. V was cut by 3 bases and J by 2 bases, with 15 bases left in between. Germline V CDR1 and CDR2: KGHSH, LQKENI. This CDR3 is CASSPRGGVHTDTQYF. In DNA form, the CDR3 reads TGTGCCAGCTCACCCCGTGGCGGGGTGCACACAGATACGCAGTATTTT.

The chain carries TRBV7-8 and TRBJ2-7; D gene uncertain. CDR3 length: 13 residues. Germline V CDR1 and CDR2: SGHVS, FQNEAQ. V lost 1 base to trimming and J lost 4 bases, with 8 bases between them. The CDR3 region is CASSLGRTYEQYF. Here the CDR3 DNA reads TGTGCCAGCAGCTTAGGTCGCACTTACGAGCAGTACTTC.

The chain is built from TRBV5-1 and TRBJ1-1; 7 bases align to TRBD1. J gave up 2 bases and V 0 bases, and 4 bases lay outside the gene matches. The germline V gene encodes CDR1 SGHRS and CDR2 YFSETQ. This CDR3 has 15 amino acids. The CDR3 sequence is CASSLAGTANTEAFF. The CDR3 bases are TGCGCCAGCAGCTTGGCCGGGACAGCTAACACTGAAGCTTTCTTT.

The CDR3 sequence: CASSFTPQETQYF. The CDR3 coding sequence is TGTGCCAGCAGCTTTACACCCCAAGAGACCCAGTACTTC. The chain has TRBV5-5 and TRBJ2-5; no clear D. CDR1 and CDR2 from the germline V gene are SGHKS and YYEKEE (reference sequence). Trimming shortened V by 2 bases and J by 1 base, and 6 bases separated the two germline ends. The CDR3 extends over 13 amino acids.

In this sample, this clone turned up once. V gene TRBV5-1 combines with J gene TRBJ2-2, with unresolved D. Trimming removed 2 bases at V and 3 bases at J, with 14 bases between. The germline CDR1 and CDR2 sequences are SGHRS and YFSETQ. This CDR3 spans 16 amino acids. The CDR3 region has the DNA TGCGCCAGCAGCTTCAGTGGGCGTGTAGACACCGGGGAGCTGTTTTTT. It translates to CASSFSGRVDTGELFF.

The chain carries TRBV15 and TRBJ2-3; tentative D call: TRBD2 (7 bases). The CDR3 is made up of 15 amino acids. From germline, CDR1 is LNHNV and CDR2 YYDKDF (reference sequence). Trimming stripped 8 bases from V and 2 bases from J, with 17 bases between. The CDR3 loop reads CATGPGRGNTDTQYF. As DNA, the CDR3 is TGTGCCACCGGACCGGGGAGGGGGAACACAGATACGCAGTATTTT.

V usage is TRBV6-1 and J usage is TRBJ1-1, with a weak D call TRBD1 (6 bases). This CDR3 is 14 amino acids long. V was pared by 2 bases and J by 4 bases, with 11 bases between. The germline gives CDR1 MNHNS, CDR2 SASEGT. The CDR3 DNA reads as TGTGCCAGCAGTGAAAAGAGGGGGGGCACTGAAGCTTTCTTT. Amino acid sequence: CASSEKRGGTEAFF.

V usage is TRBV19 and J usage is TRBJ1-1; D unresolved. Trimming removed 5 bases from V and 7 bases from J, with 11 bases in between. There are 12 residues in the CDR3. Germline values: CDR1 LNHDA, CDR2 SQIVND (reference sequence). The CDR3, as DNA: TGTGCCAGTAGTGCTAGGAGCTTTGAAGCTTTCTTT. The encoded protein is CASSARSFEAFF.

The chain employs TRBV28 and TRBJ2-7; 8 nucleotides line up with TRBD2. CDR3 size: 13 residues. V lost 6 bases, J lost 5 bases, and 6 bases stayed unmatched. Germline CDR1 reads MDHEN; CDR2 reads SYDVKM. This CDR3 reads CASRLTSAHEQYF. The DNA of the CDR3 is TGTGCCAGCAGACTGACTAGCGCGCACGAGCAGTACTTC.

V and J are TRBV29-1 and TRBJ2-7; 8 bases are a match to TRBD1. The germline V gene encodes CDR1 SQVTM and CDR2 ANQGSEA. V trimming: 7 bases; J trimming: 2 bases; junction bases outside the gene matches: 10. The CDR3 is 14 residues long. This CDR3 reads CSARTGPLPYEQYF. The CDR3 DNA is TGCAGCGCCCGGACAGGGCCGCTTCCCTACGAGCAGTACTTC.

In nucleotides, the CDR3 is TGTGCCAGCAGCGCGCCGGGACAGGGGGGCCCAGATACGCAGTATTTT. It codes for CASSAPGQGGPDTQYF. The gene calls are TRBV9 and TRBJ2-3; 11 bases are shared with TRBD1. This CDR3 comprises 16 residues. Germline lookup yields CDR1 SGDLS and CDR2 YYNGEE. V shed 3 bases, J shed 4 bases, and the junction held 7 bases outside the gene matches.

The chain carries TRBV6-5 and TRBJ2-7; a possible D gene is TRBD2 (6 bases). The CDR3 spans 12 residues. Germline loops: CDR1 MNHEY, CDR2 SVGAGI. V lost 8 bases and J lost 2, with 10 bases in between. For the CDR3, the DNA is TGTGCCAGCGCGGGGCCTACCTACGAGCAGTACTTC. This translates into CASAGPTYEQYF.